This T cell receptor beta chain comes out of a study of T cell repertoires in ileal Crohn's disease. Whole-study context: M0 samples are biopsies from inflamed ileum in the resection specimen.

Method: immunoSEQ multiplex PCR; TCRdb's copy keeps in-frame clones and lacks some. The table has around 9,700 clones, roughly 91% seen once. Sample time point: inflamed ileum from the surgical specimen. This clone came up once. This TCR derives from an adult with Crohn's disease. The sequencing input was ileal tissue.

CDR3 DNA: TGTGCCAGCAGCAGGGACCTGCGACTCGCACAAGAGACCCAGTACTTC. Protein: CASSRDLRLAQETQYF. The chain carries TRBV2 and TRBJ2-5, with D perhaps being TRBD1 or TRBD2 (5 bases each). CDR1 and CDR2 from the germline V gene are SNHLY and FYNNEI. The CDR3 contains 16 residues. With 6 bases removed from V and 2 bases from J, the gap between germline ends came to 19 bases.